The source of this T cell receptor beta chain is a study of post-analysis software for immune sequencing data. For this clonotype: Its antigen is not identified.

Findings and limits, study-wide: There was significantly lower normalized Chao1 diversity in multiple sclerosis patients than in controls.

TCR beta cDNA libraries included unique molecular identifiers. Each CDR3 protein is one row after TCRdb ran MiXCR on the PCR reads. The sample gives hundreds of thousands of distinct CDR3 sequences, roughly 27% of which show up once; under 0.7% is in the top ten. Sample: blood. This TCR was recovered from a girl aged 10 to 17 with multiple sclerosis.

CDR3: CASSLGPGPGGYGYTF. For the CDR3, the DNA is TGCGCCAGCAGCCTCGGCCCGGGACCTGGAGGATATGGCTACACCTTC. The gene calls are TRBV5-1 and TRBJ1-2, with D tentatively TRBD1 (5 bases). This CDR3 comprises 16 residues. CDR1 is SGHRS and CDR2 is YFSETQ in the germline V gene. Trimming cost V 4 bases and J 5 bases, with 21 bases left between them.